The source of this T cell receptor beta chain is a study of blood T cell repertoires in COVID-19. The assay was immunoSEQ multiplex PCR, and TCRdb's table has in-frame clones only and misses some. The sample has 150,000 to 200,000 clones, about 88% seen once; the top ten hold around 20%. The CDR3 has 14 residues. CDR1 is SGHTA, CDR2 FQGNSA, per germline. V was clipped by 3 bases and J by 10 bases; unmatched bases: 10. This receptor was obtained from a woman of 80 years or more with acute or convalescent COVID-19. Sequencing input: peripheral blood. The chain has TRBV7-2 and TRBJ2-3, with TRBD2 matching 7 bases. CDR3 protein: CASSFRDYQGAQYF. The CDR3 nucleotides read TGTGCCAGCAGCTTCCGGGACTACCAAGGAGCGCAGTATTTT. Together with reference TRBV7-2 and TRBJ2-3, the CDR3 gives the full variable domain: GAGVSQSPSNKVTEKGKDVELRCDPISGHTALYWYRQSLGQGLEFLIYFQGNSAPDKSGLPSDRFSAERTGGSVSTLTIQRTQQEDSAVYLCASSFRDYQGAQYFGPGTRLTVL.